This T cell receptor (beta chain) was recorded in a study of vaccination effects on CD4 cells after COVID-19. Isolation of CD4+ T cells took place after 10 to 11 days of culture. Each participant was administered two doses of either the BNT162b2 or the mRNA-1273 vaccine. Generated by immunoSEQ multiplex PCR, the TCRdb table keeps only in-frame clones and is missing some. The sample has about 40,000 clones; around 71% are singletons. A remark on this clone: Its antigen is not known.

The CDR3 length is 15 residues. Germline values: CDR1 MNHNS, CDR2 SASEGT. Trimming removed 3 bases from V and 4 bases from J, with 14 bases in between. This clonotype was sampled from a human donor who received a COVID-19 vaccine. The source material was CD4+ T cells from PBMCs cultured without peptide, sampled after COVID-19 vaccination. J is TRBJ2-3 and V is TRBV6-1, with D possibly being TRBD2 (6 bases). CDR3 DNA: TGTGCCAGCAGTGACGGCGAAAGACTAGCAGATACGCAGTATTTT. It translates to CASSDGERLADTQYF.